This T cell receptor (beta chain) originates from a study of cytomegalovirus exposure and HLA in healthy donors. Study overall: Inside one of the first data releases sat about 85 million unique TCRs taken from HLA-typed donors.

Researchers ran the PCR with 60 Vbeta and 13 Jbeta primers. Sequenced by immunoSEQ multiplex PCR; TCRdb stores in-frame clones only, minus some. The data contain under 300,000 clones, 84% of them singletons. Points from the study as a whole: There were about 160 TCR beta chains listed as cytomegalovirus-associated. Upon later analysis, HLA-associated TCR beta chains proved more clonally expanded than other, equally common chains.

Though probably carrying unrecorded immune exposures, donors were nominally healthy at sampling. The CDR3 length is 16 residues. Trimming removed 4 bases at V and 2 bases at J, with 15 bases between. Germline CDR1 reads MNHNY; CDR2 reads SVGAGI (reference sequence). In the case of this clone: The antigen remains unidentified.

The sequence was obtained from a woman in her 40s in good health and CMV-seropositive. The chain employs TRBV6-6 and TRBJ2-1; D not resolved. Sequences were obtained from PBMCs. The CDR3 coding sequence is TGTGCCAGCAGTTCCCCCCAGATTACAACCTACAATGAGCAGTTCTTC. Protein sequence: CASSSPQITTYNEQFF.